This TCR beta chain was identified during a study of T cells in Graves' hyperthyroidism and ophthalmopathy. Overall study context: Once the initial diagnosis was made, peripheral blood was obtained before any treatment.

The CDR3 is made up of 15 amino acids. V shed 2 bases, J shed 2 bases, and the junction held 4 bases outside the gene matches. The germline V gene has CDR1 SGHRS and CDR2 YFSETQ. Study-level results: The authors' 13 V-J model separated ophthalmopathy from stable hyperthyroidism. Among clonotypes expanded in thyroid above 0.001, most were also found in blood.

From RNA transcripts, TCR beta CDR3 regions were amplified. TCR CDR3 underwent first-round RT-PCR with the HTBI primer set. TCRdb re-analysed the multiplex PCR reads in MiXCR, keeping a single row per CDR3 protein. The repertoire holds under 300,000 distinct CDR3 sequences, with 13% as singletons. About this clonotype: Its antigen is not known.

Patients were excluded for uncontrolled infection, other autoimmune disease, pregnancy or lactation. The chain combines TRBV5-1 with TRBJ2-3; 8 bases match TRBD2. The TCR comes from a woman aged 30 to 39 with Graves' hyperthyroidism that later progressed to Graves' ophthalmopathy. Sequenced input: blood. The DNA for the CDR3 is TGCGCCAGCAGCTTTAGCGGGGCTAACACAGATACGCAGTATTTT. Its translation is CASSFSGANTDTQYF.